These 7 T cell receptor beta chains were sequenced from one sample in a study of persistence of HIV-infected CD4 T cells. Anti-CD3/anti-CD28 beads served as a nonspecific positive control stimulus. Sorting of responding CD4+ T cells relied on upregulated CD40 ligand together with CD69. The libraries were made with immunoSEQ version 4 in survey mode. Profiled with immunoSEQ multiplex PCR; TCRdb holds only in-frame clones, not every one. Of 40,000 to 55,000 clones in the sample, approximately 90% were seen once. No antigen has been identified for these receptors. Sequencing used CD4+ T cells sorted from PBMCs after approximately 20-hour stimulation, obtained from a patient who received antiretroviral therapy. All receptors come from an adult woman with HIV who was CMV-seropositive.

V gene TRBV5-5 combines with J gene TRBJ2-5, with 9 positions matching TRBD1. This CDR3 comprises 15 residues. Germline CDR1 SGHKS, CDR2 YYEKEE (reference sequence). V shed 2 bases and J 5 bases; nucleotides not matched to a gene: 7. Here the CDR3 DNA reads TGTGCCAGCAGCTTCTCCCCGGGACAGGGTGAGACCCAGTACTTC. This codes for CASSFSPGQGETQYF. Drawing the rest from reference TRBV5-5 and TRBJ2-5, the complete variable domain is DAGVTQSPTHLIKTRGQQVTLRCSPISGHKSVSWYQQVLGQGPQFIFQYYEKEERGRGNFPDRFSARQFPNYSSELNVNALLLGDSALYLCASSFSPGQGETQYFGPGTRLLVL.

V gene TRBV5-8 combines with J gene TRBJ1-5; TRBD1 might be the D (5 bases). The CDR3 contains 13 residues. The germline gives CDR1 SGHTS, CDR2 YDEGEE. Between the trimmed V and J ends, which lost 2 bases and 9 bases, there was a span of 12 bases. The CDR3 is CASSLRGQRPQHF. CDR3 in DNA: TGTGCCAGCAGCTTAAGGGGTCAGCGGCCCCAGCATTTT.

The chain employs TRBV14 and TRBJ2-1; TRBD2 agrees at 10 bases. The CDR3 length is 15 residues. Trimming took 4 bases from V and 1 from J; bases not matched to a gene: 1. The germline gives CDR1 SGHDN, CDR2 FVKESK. CDR3 protein: CASSPLAGSYNEQFF. DNA of the CDR3: TGTGCCAGCAGCCCACTAGCGGGGTCCTACAATGAGCAGTTCTTC.

This CDR3 is CASSLSRGTHNSPLHF. The CDR3 region has the DNA TGTGCCAGCAGTTTATCAAGGGGGACCCATAATTCACCCCTCCACTTT. The chain uses TRBV27 and TRBJ1-6; D might be TRBD1 (6 bases). Between the trimmed V and J ends, which lost 0 bases and 5 bases, there was a span of 11 bases. Germline-derived CDR1 and CDR2 are MNHEY and SMNVEV (reference sequence). The CDR3 sequence is 16 residues long.

With regard to this clone: Distinct nucleotide sequences in the sample also encode this CDR3. The chain employs TRBV28 and TRBJ1-5; D gene uncertain. Per the germline V gene, CDR1 is MDHEN and CDR2 is SYDVKM. The CDR3 runs 11 residues. Trimming left V 8 bases short and J 3 bases short, with 5 bases between. CDR3: CASGYNQPQHF. CDR3 sequence (DNA): TGTGCCAGCGGCTACAATCAGCCCCAGCATTTT.

This clone was counted between two and nine times. The genes are TRBV4-1 and TRBJ1-3; no reliable D call. Trimming pared 5 bases from V and 0 bases from J, leaving 11 bases between. This CDR3 is 15 amino acids long. CDR1 and CDR2 (germline): MGHRA, YSYEKL. The DNA of the CDR3 is TGCGCCAGCAGCATCCGGTCATACTCTGGAAACACCATATATTTT. As protein: CASSIRSYSGNTIYF.

The chain combines TRBV6-6 with TRBJ2-2; maybe TRBD1 (5 bases). This CDR3 is built from 15 residues. With 4 bases removed from V and 0 bases from J, the gap between germline ends came to 9 bases. Per germline, CDR1 MNHNY and CDR2 SVGAGI (reference sequence). The CDR3 coding sequence is TGTGCCAGCAGTTTAAGACAGCCGAACACCGGGGAGCTGTTTTTT. It yields the protein CASSLRQPNTGELFF.